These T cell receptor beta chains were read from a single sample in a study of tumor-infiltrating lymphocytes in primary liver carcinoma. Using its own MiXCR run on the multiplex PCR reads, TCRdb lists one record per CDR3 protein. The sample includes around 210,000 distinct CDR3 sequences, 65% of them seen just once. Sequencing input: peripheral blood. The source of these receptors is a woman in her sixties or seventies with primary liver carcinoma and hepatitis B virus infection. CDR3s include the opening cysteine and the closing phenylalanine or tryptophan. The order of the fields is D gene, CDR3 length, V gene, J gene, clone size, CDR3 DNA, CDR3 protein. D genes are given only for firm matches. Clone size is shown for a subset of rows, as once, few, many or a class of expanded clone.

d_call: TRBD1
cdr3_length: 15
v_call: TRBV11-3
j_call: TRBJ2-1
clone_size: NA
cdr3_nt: TGTGCCAGCAGCCGGGCAGGGGGTGAGGGCAATGAGCTGTTCTTC
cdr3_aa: CASSRAGGEGNELFF

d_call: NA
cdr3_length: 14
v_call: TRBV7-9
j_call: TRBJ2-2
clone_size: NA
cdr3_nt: TGTGCCAGCGGCGAGACTCCCAACACCGGGGAGCTGTTTTTT
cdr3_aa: CASGETPNTGELFF

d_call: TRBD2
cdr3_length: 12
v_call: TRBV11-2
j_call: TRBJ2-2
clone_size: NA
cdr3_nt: TGTGCCAGCATCTTAGCGGGAGTAAGGCTGCTTTTT
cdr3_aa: CASILAGVRLLF

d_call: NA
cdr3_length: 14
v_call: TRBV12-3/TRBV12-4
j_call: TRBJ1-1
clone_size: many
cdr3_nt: TGTGCCAGCAGTTTACCAGCCCCGAACACTGAAGCTTTCTTT
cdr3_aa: CASSLPAPNTEAFF

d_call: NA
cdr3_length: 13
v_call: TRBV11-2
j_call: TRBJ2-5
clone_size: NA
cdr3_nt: TGTGGCAGCAGCTTATTACGGCACGAGACCCAGTGCTTC
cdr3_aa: CGSSLLRHETQCF

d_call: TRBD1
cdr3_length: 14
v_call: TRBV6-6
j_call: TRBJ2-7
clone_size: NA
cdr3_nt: TGTACCAGCAGTTACAGGGGGACCTCCTACGAGCAGTACTTC
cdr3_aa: CTSSYRGTSYEQYF

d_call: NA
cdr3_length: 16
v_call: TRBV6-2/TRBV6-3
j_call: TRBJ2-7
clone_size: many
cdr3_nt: TGTGCCAGCAGGGAAAGAAAAACAGGGCCCTCCTACGAGCAGTACTTC
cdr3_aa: CASRERKTGPSYEQYF

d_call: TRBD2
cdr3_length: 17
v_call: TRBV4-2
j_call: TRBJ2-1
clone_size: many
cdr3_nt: TGTGCCAGCAGCCAAGGCTTAGCGGGAGCTCAAGGTTATGAGCAGTTCTTC
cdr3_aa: CASSQGLAGAQGYEQFF

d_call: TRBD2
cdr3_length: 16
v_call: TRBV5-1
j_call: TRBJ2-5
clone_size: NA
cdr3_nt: TGCGCCAGCAGCCTGGTACTAGCGGGAGACGGGGAGACCCAGTACTTC
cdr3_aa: CASSLVLAGDGETQYF

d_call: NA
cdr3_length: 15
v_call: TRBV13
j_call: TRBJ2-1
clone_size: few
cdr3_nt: TGTGCCAGCAGCTTCCACCTCAATACCCTAACCGAGCAGTTCTTC
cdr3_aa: CASSFHLNTLTEQFF

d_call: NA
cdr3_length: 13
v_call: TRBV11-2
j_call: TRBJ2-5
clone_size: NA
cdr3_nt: TGTGCCAGCAGCCCTCCTATTGGCGAGACTCAGTACTTC
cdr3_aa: CASSPPIGETQYF

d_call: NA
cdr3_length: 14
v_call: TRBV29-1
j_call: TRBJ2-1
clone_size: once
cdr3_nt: TGCAGCGTTCATACACGGAGCTCCTACAGTGTGCAGTTCTTC
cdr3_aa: CSVHTRSSYSVQFF

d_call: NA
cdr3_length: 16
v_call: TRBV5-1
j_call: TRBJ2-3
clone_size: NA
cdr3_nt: TGCGCCAGCAGCTTGGAATTAGGACAAAACACAGATACGCAGTATTTT
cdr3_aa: CASSLELGQNTDTQYF

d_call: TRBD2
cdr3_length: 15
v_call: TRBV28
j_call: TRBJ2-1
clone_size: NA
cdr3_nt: TGTGCCAGCTGTCTCAGCGGGAGACGATACAATGAGCAGTTCTTC
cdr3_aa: CASCLSGRRYNEQFF

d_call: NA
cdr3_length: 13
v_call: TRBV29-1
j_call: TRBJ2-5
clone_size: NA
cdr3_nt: TGCAGCGTTACCCCCGAGGGCCGGGAGACCCAGCACTTC
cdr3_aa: CSVTPEGRETQHF

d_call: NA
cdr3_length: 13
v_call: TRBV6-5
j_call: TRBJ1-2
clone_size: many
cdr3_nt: TGTGCCAGCAGTTACGGGCCGAACTATGGCTACACCTTC
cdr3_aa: CASSYGPNYGYTF

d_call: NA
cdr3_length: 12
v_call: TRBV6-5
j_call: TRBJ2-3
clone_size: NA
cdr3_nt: TGTGCCAGCAGTCCCTATGCTGATACGCGGTGTTTT
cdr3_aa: CASSPYADTRCF

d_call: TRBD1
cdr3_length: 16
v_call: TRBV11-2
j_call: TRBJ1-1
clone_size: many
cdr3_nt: TGTGCCAGCAGCTTAGTTCCAGGGGGAGTACCCACTGAAGCTTTCTTT
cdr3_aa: CASSLVPGGVPTEAFF

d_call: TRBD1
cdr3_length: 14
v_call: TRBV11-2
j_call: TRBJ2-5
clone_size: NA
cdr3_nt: TGTGCCAGCAACTTAGGGGGACAGGCCGGCGGCCAGTACTTC
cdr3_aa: CASNLGGQAGGQYF

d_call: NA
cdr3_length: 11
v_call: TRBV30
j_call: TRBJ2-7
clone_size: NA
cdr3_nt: TGTGCCTGGACAGGGGGGGACGAGCAGTACTTC
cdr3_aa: CAWTGGDEQYF

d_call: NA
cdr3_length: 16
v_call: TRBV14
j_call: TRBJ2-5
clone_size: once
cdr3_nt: TGTGCCAGCAGCCAAGGTCTAACAACTGGTAGGGAGACCCAGTACTTC
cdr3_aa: CASSQGLTTGRETQYF

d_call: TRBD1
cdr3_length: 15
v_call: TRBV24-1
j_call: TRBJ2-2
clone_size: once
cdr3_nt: TGTGCCACCTCGGACAGGGCCGCGAACACCGGGGAGCTGTTTTTT
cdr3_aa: CATSDRAANTGELFF

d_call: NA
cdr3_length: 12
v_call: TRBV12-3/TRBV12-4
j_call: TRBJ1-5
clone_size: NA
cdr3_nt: TGTGCCAGCAGTTGGGGGACTCAGCCCCATCATTTT
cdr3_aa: CASSWGTQPHHF

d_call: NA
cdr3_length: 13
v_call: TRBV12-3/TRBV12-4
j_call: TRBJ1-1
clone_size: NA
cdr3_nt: TGTGCCAGCAGTTTATGGGACAACGTTGAAGCTTTCTTT
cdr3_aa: CASSLWDNVEAFF

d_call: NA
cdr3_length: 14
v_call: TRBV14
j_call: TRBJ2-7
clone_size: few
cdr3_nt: TGTGCCAGCAGCCGCCTAAGAGGGACCTACGAGCAGTACTTC
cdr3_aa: CASSRLRGTYEQYF

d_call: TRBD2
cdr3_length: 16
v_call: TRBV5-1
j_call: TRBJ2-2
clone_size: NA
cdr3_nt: TGCGCCAGCAGCTTGATAATAGCGGGAAACATCAGGGAGCTGTTTTTT
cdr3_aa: CASSLIIAGNIRELFF

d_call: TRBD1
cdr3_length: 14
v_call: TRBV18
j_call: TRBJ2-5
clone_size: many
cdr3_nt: TGTGCCAGCTCACCGCGAGACAGGGGGGAGACCCAGTACTTC
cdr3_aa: CASSPRDRGETQYF

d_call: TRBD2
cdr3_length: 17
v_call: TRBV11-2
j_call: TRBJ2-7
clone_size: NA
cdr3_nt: TGTGCCAGCATCTTAGTTAGCCGAGCGGGAGGGCTACACGAGCAGTACTTC
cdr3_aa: CASILVSRAGGLHEQYF

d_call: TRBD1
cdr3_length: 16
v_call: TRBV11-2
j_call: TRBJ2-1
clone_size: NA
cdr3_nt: TGTGCCCACAGCGACCCGACAGGGGTTTTTGATAATGAGCAGTTCTTT
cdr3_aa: CAHSDPTGVFDNEQFF

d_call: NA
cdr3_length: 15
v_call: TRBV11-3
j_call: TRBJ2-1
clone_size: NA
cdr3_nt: TGTGTCAGCAGCCCCGGGATGAACTCCTACAATGAGCAGTTCTTC
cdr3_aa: CVSSPGMNSYNEQFF

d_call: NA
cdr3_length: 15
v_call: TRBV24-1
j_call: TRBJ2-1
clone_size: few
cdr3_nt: TGTGCCACCAGTGATCCGAACGGGGGCTACAATGAGCAGTTCTTC
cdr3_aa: CATSDPNGGYNEQFF

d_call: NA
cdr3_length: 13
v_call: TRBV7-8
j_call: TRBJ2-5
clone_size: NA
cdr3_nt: TGTACTAGCAGCTCACAGGGGCAAGCGACCCAGTACTTC
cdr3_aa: CTSSSQGQATQYF

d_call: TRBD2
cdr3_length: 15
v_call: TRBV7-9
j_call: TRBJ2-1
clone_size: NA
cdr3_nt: TGTGCCAGCAGCCCACTGGGCGGGAGGAACGGTGAGCAGTTCTTC
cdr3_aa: CASSPLGGRNGEQFF

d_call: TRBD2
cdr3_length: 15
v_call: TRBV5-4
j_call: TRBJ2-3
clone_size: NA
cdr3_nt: TGTGCCAGCAGCTTGCGGCGGGAGGTAGGAGATACGCAGTATTTT
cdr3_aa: CASSLRREVGDTQYF

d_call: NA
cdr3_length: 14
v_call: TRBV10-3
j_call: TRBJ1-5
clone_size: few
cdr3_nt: TGTGACATCAGTGCGAGGGAGAGCAATCAGCCCCAGCATTTT
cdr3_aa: CDISARESNQPQHF

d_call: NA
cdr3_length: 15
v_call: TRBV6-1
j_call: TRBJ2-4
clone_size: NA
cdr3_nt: TGTGCCAGCAGTGACGGGGCAATGTCCAAAAACATCCAGTACTTC
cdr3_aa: CASSDGAMSKNIQYF

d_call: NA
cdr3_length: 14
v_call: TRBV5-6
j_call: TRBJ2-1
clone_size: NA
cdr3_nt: TGTGCCAGCAGCTTCCGATTATCATACAATGAGCAGTTCTTC
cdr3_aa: CASSFRLSYNEQFF

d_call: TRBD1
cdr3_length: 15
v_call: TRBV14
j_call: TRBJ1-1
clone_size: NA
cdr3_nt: TGTGCCAGCAGCCAAACAGGGGGCGCGAGAACTGAAGCTTTCTTT
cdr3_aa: CASSQTGGARTEAFF

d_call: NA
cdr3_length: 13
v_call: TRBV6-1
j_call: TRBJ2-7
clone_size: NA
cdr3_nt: TGTGCCAGCAACCCCTCGGGTCCGCTCGAGCAGTACTTC
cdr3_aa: CASNPSGPLEQYF

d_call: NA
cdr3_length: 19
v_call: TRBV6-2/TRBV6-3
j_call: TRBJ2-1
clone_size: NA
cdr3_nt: TGTGCCAGCAGTTGCCCTGGATGGGTGTCGGCTGGCTCCTACAGTGAGCAGTTCTTC
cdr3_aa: CASSCPGWVSAGSYSEQFF

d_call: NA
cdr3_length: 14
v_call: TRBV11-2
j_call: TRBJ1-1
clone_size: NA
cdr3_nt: TGTGACAGCAGAGTTGGACCGCGGAACACTGAAGCTTTCTTT
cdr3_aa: CDSRVGPRNTEAFF

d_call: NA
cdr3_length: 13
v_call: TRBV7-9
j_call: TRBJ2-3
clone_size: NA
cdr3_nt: TGTGCCAGCAGCTTAGCGGGCACAGATAGGCAGTATTTT
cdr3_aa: CASSLAGTDRQYF

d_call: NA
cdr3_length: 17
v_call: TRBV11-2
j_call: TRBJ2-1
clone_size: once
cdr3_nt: TGTGCCAGCAGCTTACGACTAGGACAGAGATTCCACAATGAGCAGTTCTTC
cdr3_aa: CASSLRLGQRFHNEQFF

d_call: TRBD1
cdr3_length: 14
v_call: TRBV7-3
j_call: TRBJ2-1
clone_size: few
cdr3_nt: TGTGCCAGCAGCCGGGACAGCTCCTACAATGAGCAGTTCTTC
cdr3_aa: CASSRDSSYNEQFF

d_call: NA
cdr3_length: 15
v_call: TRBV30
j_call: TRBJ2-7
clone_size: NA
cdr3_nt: TGTGCCCGGAGTAGAAAGCCCCTTGGGGGGTACGAGCAGTACTTC
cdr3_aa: CARSRKPLGGYEQYF

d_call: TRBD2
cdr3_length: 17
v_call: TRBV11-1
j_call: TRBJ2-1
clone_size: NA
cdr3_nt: TGTGCCAGCAGACTCAGGACTAGCATTAGTGGCTTGGGTGCGCAGTTCTTC
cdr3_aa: CASRLRTSISGLGAQFF

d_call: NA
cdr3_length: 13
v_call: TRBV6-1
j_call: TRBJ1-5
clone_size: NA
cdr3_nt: TGTGCCAGCACCTTCAACTTTTATCAGCCCCAGCATTTT
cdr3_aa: CASTFNFYQPQHF

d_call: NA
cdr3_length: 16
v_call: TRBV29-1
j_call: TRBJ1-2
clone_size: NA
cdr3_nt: TGCAGCGTTGACGGGGGCAGGGGCGTTGATAACTACGGCTACACCTTC
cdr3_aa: CSVDGGRGVDNYGYTF

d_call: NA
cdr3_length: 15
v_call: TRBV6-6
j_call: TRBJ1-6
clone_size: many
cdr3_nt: TGTGCCAGCAGTTTGCAGGGACCCTATAATTCACCCCTCCACTTT
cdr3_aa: CASSLQGPYNSPLHF

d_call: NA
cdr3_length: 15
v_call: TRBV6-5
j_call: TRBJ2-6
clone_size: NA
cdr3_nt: TGTGTCAGCAGTTACGACCGGCCTGGGGCCAACGTCCTGACTTTC
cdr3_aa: CVSSYDRPGANVLTF

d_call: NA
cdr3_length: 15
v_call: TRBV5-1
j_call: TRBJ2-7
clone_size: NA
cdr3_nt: TGCGCCAGCAGCCCCCAGGGCCTTAGCTCCTACGAGCAGTACTTC
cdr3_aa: CASSPQGLSSYEQYF

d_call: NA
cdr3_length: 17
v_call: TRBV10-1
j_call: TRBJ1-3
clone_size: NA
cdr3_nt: TGCGCCAGTAGTGAGGGTCAACAGTTCACCTCTGGAAACACCATATATTTT
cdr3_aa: CASSEGQQFTSGNTIYF

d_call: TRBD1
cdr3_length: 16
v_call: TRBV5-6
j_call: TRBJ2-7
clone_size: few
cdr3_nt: TGTGCCAGCAGCTTGGACGGGACAGGGAGATCCTACGAGCAGTACTTC
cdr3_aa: CASSLDGTGRSYEQYF